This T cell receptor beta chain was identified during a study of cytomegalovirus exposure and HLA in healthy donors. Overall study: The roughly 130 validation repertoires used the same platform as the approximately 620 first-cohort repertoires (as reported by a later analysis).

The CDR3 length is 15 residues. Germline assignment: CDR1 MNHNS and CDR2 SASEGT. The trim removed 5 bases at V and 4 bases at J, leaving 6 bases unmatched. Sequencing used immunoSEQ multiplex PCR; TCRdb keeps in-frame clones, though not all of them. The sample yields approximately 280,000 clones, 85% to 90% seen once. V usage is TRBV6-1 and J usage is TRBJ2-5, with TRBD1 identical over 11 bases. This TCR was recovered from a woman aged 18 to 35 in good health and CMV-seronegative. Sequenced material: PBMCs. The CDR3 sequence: CASSPDRGLGETQYF. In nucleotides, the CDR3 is TGTGCCAGCAGTCCGGACAGGGGGCTAGGAGAGACCCAGTACTTC.